These 10 T cell receptor beta chains came from one sample sequenced in a study of cytomegalovirus exposure and HLA in healthy donors (dated by TCRdb to about 2017). The library relied on the immunoSEQ multiplex PCR assay. A mixture of 60 forward primers for TCR Vbeta segments and 13 reverse primers for TCR Jbeta segments was used in the multiplex PCR. What TCRdb holds here is the immuneACCESS table cut down to in-frame rearrangements. Part of the clones is not present; checked against another copy, under half of the missing clones reflect an unresolved V gene, and the others are unexplained. A total of about 150,000 clones appear in this sample, 60% to 80% of them only once. Under 1.5% of the sample is in the top ten clones. The sequenced material came from PBMCs. These receptors originate from a male donor in good health and CMV-seronegative.

The chain uses TRBV13 and TRBJ2-7, with 7 bases lining up with TRBD2. The trim removed 0 bases at V and 0 bases at J, leaving 2 bases unmatched. The CDR3 consists of 15 residues. The germline CDR1 and CDR2 sequences are PRHDT and FYEKMQ (reference sequence). The CDR3 sequence is CASSLGSGGSYEQYF. DNA for the CDR3: TGTGCCAGCAGCTTAGGATCGGGGGGCTCCTACGAGCAGTACTTC.

The table lists this clone with a few counts. The chain couples TRBV7-8 to TRBJ1-1; the D gene is possibly TRBD1 (5 bases). The CDR3 runs to 13 residues. Trimming left V 4 bases short and J 5 bases short, with 11 bases between. Germline loops: CDR1 SGHVS, CDR2 FQNEAQ. As DNA, the CDR3 is TGTGCCAGCAGCTCCAGGGCTCCGACTGAAGCTTTCTTT. This gives the protein CASSSRAPTEAFF.

This clone was picked up one time. This chain uses TRBV6-1 with TRBJ1-6; D gene uncertain. This CDR3 has 13 residues. Germline V gives CDR1 MNHNS, CDR2 SASEGT. Trimming took off 1 base at V and 10 bases at J, with 8 bases between the two ends. Written as DNA, the CDR3 is TGTGCCAGCAGTGAAGGGCCGGGGTCACCCCTCCACTTT. It yields the protein CASSEGPGSPLHF.

V is TRBV8-2 and J is TRBJ1-3; TRBD1, the table's D call, lacks a check against the DNA. TRBV8-2 is marked as a pseudogene. The CDR3 is made up of 13 amino acids. In nucleotides, the CDR3 is TGTGGCAGCACGGACACCGGCAGGAACACCATATATTTT. Protein: CGSTDTGRNTIYF.

The CDR3 DNA reads as TGCGCCAGCGGGGACAGGGAAGGCGAGCAGTACTTC. Amino acids: CASGDREGEQYF. V gene TRBV5-1 combines with J gene TRBJ2-7, with 9 bases identical to TRBD1. After removal of 7 bases from V and 6 bases from J, the junction contained 5 bases not matched to a gene. This CDR3 is built from 12 residues. Germline V gene sequence: CDR1 SGHRS, CDR2 YFSETQ.

The V gene is TRBV7-2, the J gene TRBJ2-7, with D possibly being TRBD2 (6 bases). Germline assignment: CDR1 SGHTA and CDR2 FQGNSA. Trimming cost V 4 bases and J 0 bases, with 13 bases left between them. The CDR3 is 15 amino acids. CDR3 bases: TGTGCCAGCAGCTCCTCTAGCGCGCTCTCCTACGAGCAGTACTTC. Its translation: CASSSSSALSYEQYF.

The chain uses TRBV27 and TRBJ1-4; the match to TRBD1 covers 9 bases. The CDR3 loop spans 15 amino acids. Germline loops: CDR1 MNHEY, CDR2 SMNVEV (reference sequence). Trimming at V came to 5 bases and at J to 2 bases, leaving 3 bases not matched to a gene. The CDR3 DNA sequence: TGTGCCAGCAGTCACGGACAGGGGACTAATGAAAAACTGTTTTTT. It yields the protein CASSHGQGTNEKLFF.

In its sample, this clone was seen many times. The chain recombines TRBV18 with TRBJ2-1, with D possibly TRBD1 on 6 matching bases. CDR3 length: 15 amino acids. In germline, CDR1 is KGHSH, CDR2 LQKENI. Trimming cost V 5 bases and J 8 bases, with 19 bases left between them. CDR3 in DNA: TGTGCCAGCTCAAAAGGCGGAGACAAGGGGGATGAGCAGTTCTTC. Translation: CASSKGGDKGDEQFF.

V usage is TRBV19 and J usage is TRBJ2-2; 13 bases are shared with TRBD2. J gave up 5 bases and V 9 bases, and 9 bases lay outside the gene matches. In germline, CDR1 is LNHDA, CDR2 SQIVND (reference sequence). The CDR3 is 16 amino acids. CDR3 in amino acids: CASTQTGLAGTGELFF. As DNA, the CDR3 is TGTGCCAGCACACAAACGGGACTAGCGGGAACCGGGGAGCTGTTTTTT.

A few counts support this clone. This chain connects TRBV30 to TRBJ2-7; 9 nucleotides align to TRBD1. This CDR3 contains 14 residues. Germline values: CDR1 GTSNPN, CDR2 SVGIG (reference sequence). V shed 2 bases, J shed 4 bases, and the junction held 6 bases outside the gene matches. This CDR3 is CAWSSGTGNYEQYF. The CDR3, as DNA: TGTGCCTGGAGTTCCGGGACAGGGAATTACGAGCAGTACTTC.